The next 14 T cell receptor beta chains were all read from a single sample in a study of beta chain features in type 1 diabetes. The study's findings and limits: TCRB CDR3 length was moderately but significantly reduced in all four CD4+ subsets of Type 1 diabetes patients.

Their antigens are not known. The whole isolated RNA underwent reverse transcription, so sequencing captured expressed TCRB transcripts. Sequenced by immunoSEQ multiplex PCR; TCRdb stores in-frame clones only, minus some. The top ten clones hold 1% of a sample with nearly 350,000 clones, around 9.7% of them seen once. The sequencing input was central memory CD4+ T cells from blood. The receptors originated from a man aged 25-45 years with type 1 diabetes.

This chain connects TRBV5-6 to TRBJ1-6; D is unresolved. The V gene lost 4 bases and the J gene lost 4 bases, with 15 bases spanning the gap. CDR1 and CDR2 (germline): SGHDT, YYEEEE. The CDR3 loop spans 16 amino acids. DNA of the CDR3: TGTGCCAGCAGCGCCTTTGTAGCGTCTTATAATTCACCCCTCCACTTT. Translation gives CASSAFVASYNSPLHF.

The rearrangement joins TRBV27 to TRBJ1-6; D is unclear. The CDR3 spans 13 residues. V lost 3 bases and J lost 7, with 7 bases in between. Germline V lookup: CDR1 MNHEY, CDR2 SMNVEV (reference sequence). Here the CDR3 reads CASSLWENSPLHF. The DNA for the CDR3 is TGTGCCAGCAGTTTGTGGGAGAATTCACCCCTCCACTTT.

A few counts support this clone. The V call is TRBV9, the J call TRBJ2-3, with TRBD1 identical over 7 bases. The length of the CDR3 is 17 residues. J gave up 1 base and V 0 bases, and 8 bases lay outside the gene matches. Per the germline V gene, CDR1 is SGDLS and CDR2 is YYNGEE. This CDR3 reads CASSVGRRTGGTDTQYF. CDR3 nucleotides: TGTGCCAGCAGCGTAGGTAGGCGCACAGGGGGCACAGATACGCAGTATTTT.

The gene calls are TRBV5-1 and TRBJ2-2; D is perhaps TRBD1 (5 bases). The germline V and J ends were trimmed by 1 base and 6 bases, with 16 bases remaining between them. The CDR3 loop spans 16 amino acids. Germline V lookup: CDR1 SGHRS, CDR2 YFSETQ. CDR3 nucleotide sequence: TGCGCCAGCAGCTTGCTGGACAACCGATCGGCCGGGGAGCTGTTTTTT. Translating it yields CASSLLDNRSAGELFF.

This clone has just a few counts. The rearrangement links TRBV7-9 to TRBJ1-6; 7 bases are a match to TRBD1. The germline V gene has CDR1 SEHNR and CDR2 FQNEAQ (reference sequence). The CDR3 has 15 amino acids. V trimming: 5 bases; J trimming: 6 bases; junction bases outside the gene matches: 7. In DNA, the CDR3 is TGTGCCAGCAGCCGCGGGACAGCGAGTAATTCACCCCTCCACTTT. This gives the protein CASSRGTASNSPLHF.

The chain links TRBV7-9 to TRBJ2-3; D unresolved. V lost 11 bases and J lost 2, with 14 bases in between. From germline, CDR1 is SEHNR and CDR2 FQNEAQ (reference sequence). The CDR3 is made up of 13 amino acids. This CDR3 reads CAGKNVATDTQYF. CDR3 sequence (DNA): TGTGCCGGAAAAAACGTGGCCACAGATACGCAGTATTTT.

The rearrangement uses TRBV7-2 and TRBJ2-2; D may be TRBD1 (6 bases). The CDR3 extends over 18 amino acids. Trimming left V 5 bases short and J 4 bases short, with 23 bases between. Germline V gives CDR1 SGHTA, CDR2 FQGNSA. The CDR3 is CASSRAGLTGRGTGELFF. The CDR3 DNA follows: TGTGCCAGCAGCCGCGCGGGCTTGACAGGTCGTGGCACCGGGGAGCTGTTTTTT.

This clone came up a few times. The rearrangement links TRBV5-4 to TRBJ2-2; 7 bases map to TRBD1. J gave up 4 bases and V 9 bases, and 12 bases lay outside the gene matches. Germline V gives CDR1 SGHNT, CDR2 YYREEE (reference sequence). CDR3 length: 15 residues. DNA for the CDR3: TGTGCCATTCAACCGACAGGGTTAATCACCGGGGAGCTGTTTTTT. Its translation is CAIQPTGLITGELFF.

The chain recombines TRBV5-1 with TRBJ1-6; D not certain. This CDR3 has 14 residues. V was pared by 4 bases and J by 7 bases, with 12 bases between. CDR1 is SGHRS and CDR2 is YFSETQ in the germline V gene. DNA of the CDR3: TGCGCCAGCAGCCCGACAACGGGGAATTCACCCCTCCACTTT. Its translation is CASSPTTGNSPLHF.

The chain uses TRBV2 and TRBJ1-2; 8 nucleotides line up with TRBD1. From germline, CDR1 is SNHLY and CDR2 FYNNEI. With 5 bases clipped from V and 0 bases from J, the junction kept 5 bases outside the gene matches. This CDR3 is 15 amino acids long. The CDR3 protein is CASSLQGVANYGYTF. CDR3 in DNA: TGTGCCAGCAGTTTACAGGGGGTAGCTAACTATGGCTACACCTTC.

This clone has a handful of counts. The CDR3 loop is CASSYSGRTLSNEQFF. In DNA form, the CDR3 reads TGTGCCAGCAGTTACTCGGGCAGGACCCTTAGCAATGAGCAGTTCTTC. The chain combines TRBV6-6 with TRBJ2-1, with D unclear. This CDR3 is 16 amino acids long. Germline V CDR1 and CDR2: MNHNY, SVGAGI (reference sequence). Trimming removed 0 bases from V and 6 bases from J, with 15 bases in between.

This clone has only a few counts. The chain recombines TRBV5-4 with TRBJ2-3; D remains ambiguous. CDR1 is SGHNT, CDR2 YYREEE, per germline (reference sequence). Deletions cut 4 bases from V and 2 bases from J, with 8 bases between. The CDR3 contains 13 residues. In nucleotides, the CDR3 is TGTGCCAGCAGCACAACTAACACAGATACGCAGTATTTT. Its protein product is CASSTTNTDTQYF. The full variable domain, in which reference TRBV5-4 and TRBJ2-3 provide the parts outside the CDR3, is ETGVTQSPTHLIKTRGQQVTLRCSSQSGHNTVSWYQQALGQGPQFIFQYYREEENGRGNFPPRFSGLQFPNYSSELNVNALELDDSALYLCASSTTNTDTQYFGPGTRLTVL.

CDR3 amino acids: CASSVGTGDGYTF. In DNA form, the CDR3 reads TGTGCCAGCAGTGTCGGGACAGGGGACGGCTACACCTTC. This chain uses TRBV28 with TRBJ1-2; the match to TRBD1 covers 10 bases. J lost 8 bases, V lost 5 bases, and 5 bases had no gene match. CDR3 length equals 13 residues. Germline V gene data show CDR1 as MDHEN and CDR2 as SYDVKM.

This clone occurred a few times. This sequence joins TRBV5-1 and TRBJ2-2; D unresolved. Per germline, CDR1 SGHRS and CDR2 YFSETQ. The ends were cut back, 4 bases at V and 7 bases at J, with 14 bases in the middle. The CDR3 contains 14 residues. CDR3 sequence reads: CASSHGSGYGELFF. CDR3 nucleotides: TGCGCCAGCAGCCACGGTTCGGGTTACGGGGAGCTGTTTTTT. Full variable domain (rest looked up from reference TRBV5-1 and TRBJ2-2): KAGVTQTPRYLIKTRGQQVTLSCSPISGHRSVSWYQQTPGQGLQFLFEYFSETQRNKGNFPGRFSGRQFSNSRSEMNVSTLELGDSALYLCASSHGSGYGELFFGEGSRLTVL.